A selection of T cell receptor beta chains follows, all from one sample in a study of cytomegalovirus exposure and HLA in healthy donors. Profiling relied on immunoSEQ multiplex PCR, and the TCRdb table lists in-frame clones only, not all of them. This listing includes 95,000 to 150,000 clones. The specimen was PBMCs. The source is a man aged 30 to 39 in good health and CMV-seronegative. CDR3s include the opening cysteine and the closing phenylalanine or tryptophan. A D gene is named only where the DNA matches it firmly. Clone size, where shown, is once, few, many, or a class for clones that have expanded.

TRBJ1-5 - - TRBV5-1 CASSLNQNSNQPQHF TGCGCCAGCAGCTTGAACCAGAATAGCAATCAGCCCCAGCATTTT
TRBJ2-1 - TRBD1 TRBV7-9 CASTEGAGNEQFF TGTGCCAGCACCGAGGGGGCTGGAAATGAGCAGTTCTTC
TRBJ2-7 - TRBD1 TRBV2 CASSEERGLYEQYF TGTGCCAGCAGTGAAGAAAGGGGGCTCTACGAGCAGTACTTC
TRBJ1-1 - - TRBV27 CASSFGTEAFF TGTGCCAGCAGTTTCGGCACTGAAGCTTTCTTT
TRBJ2-1 - TRBD2 TRBV6-5 CASWLISGSSNEQFF TGTGCCTCTTGGCTAATCAGCGGGAGTTCCAATGAGCAGTTCTTC
TRBJ2-3 - - TRBV27 CASSSYSTDTQYF TGTGCCAGCAGTTCCTATAGCACAGATACGCAGTATTTT
TRBJ1-1 - TRBD1 TRBV5-4 CASSFPRGEAFF TGTGCCAGCAGCTTCCCCAGGGGGGAAGCTTTCTTT
TRBJ2-3 large - TRBV6-6 CASSPIVLQDTQYF TGTGCCAGCAGTCCTATAGTATTGCAAGATACGCAGTATTTT
TRBJ2-1 - TRBD1 TRBV29-1 CSATGQIYNEQFF TGCAGCGCCACGGGACAGATATACAATGAGCAGTTCTTC
TRBJ1-6 - - TRBV30 CAWSVPDSYNSPLHF TGTGCCTGGAGTGTACCTGACAGCTATAATTCACCCCTCCACTTT
TRBJ1-4 - - TRBV28 CASGGANEKLFF TGTGCCAGCGGCGGGGCTAATGAAAAACTGTTTTTT
TRBJ1-5 - TRBD1 TRBV18 CASSQGQGVGPQHF TGTGCCAGCTCACAAGGACAGGGGGTAGGGCCCCAGCATTTT
TRBJ1-2 - TRBD1 TRBV28 CASSPYRGYGYTF TGTGCCAGCAGTCCCTACAGGGGGTATGGCTACACCTTC
TRBJ2-3 - - TRBV29-1 CSVHLRTPTMDTQYF TGCAGCGTGCACCTGAGGACTCCAACCATGGATACGCAGTATTTT
TRBJ2-1 - - TRBV2 CASTPINEQFF TGTGCCAGCACCCCCATCAATGAGCAGTTCTTC
TRBJ2-7 - TRBD1 TRBV10-3 CAISEQGTGGAYEQYF TGTGCCATCAGTGAGCAAGGGACAGGGGGGGCCTACGAGCAGTACTTC
TRBJ2-1 - TRBD2 TRBV18 CASSPQGLAGNNEQFF TGTGCCAGCTCACCACAAGGCCTAGCGGGAAACAATGAGCAGTTCTTC
TRBJ2-7 - TRBD1 TRBV5-1 CASKTTGDPYYEQYF TGCGCCAGCAAAACTACAGGGGACCCTTACTACGAGCAGTACTTC
TRBJ2-7 - TRBD2 TRBV7-2 CASSPTSGEQYF TGTGCCAGCAGCCCGACTAGCGGGGAGCAGTACTTC
TRBJ2-2 - TRBD2 TRBV5-1 CASSSRSGLEIVGELFF TGCGCCAGCAGCTCCAGATCGGGACTAGAAATCGTAGGGGAGCTGTTTTTT
TRBJ2-1 - - TRBV7-8 CASSLNRESSYNEQFF TGTGCCAGCAGCTTAAATCGGGAGAGCTCCTACAATGAGCAGTTCTTC
TRBJ2-7 - - TRBV2 CASSSPGQPSEQYF TGTGCCAGCAGCTCTCCGGGACAACCTTCCGAGCAGTACTTC
TRBJ2-7 - - TRBV7-9 CASSAGSGATYEQYF TGTGCCAGCAGCGCTGGTAGCGGTGCCACCTACGAGCAGTACTTC
TRBJ1-3 - TRBD1 TRBV5-5 CASSPGQGSSGNTIYF TGTGCCAGCAGCCCAGGACAGGGAAGCTCTGGAAACACCATATATTTT
TRBJ1-2 - - TRBV5-4 CASSLSGLSRRGYTF TGTGCCAGCAGCTTGTCAGGGTTAAGTCGGAGAGGCTACACCTTC
TRBJ1-3 - TRBD1 TRBV2 CASQTFGQGSGNTIYF TGTGCCAGCCAGACTTTTGGACAGGGATCTGGAAACACCATATATTTT
TRBJ2-7 - - TRBV29-1 CSVDATGETYEQYF TGCAGCGTTGACGCAACGGGAGAAACCTACGAGCAGTACTTC